This T cell receptor (beta chain) was captured in a study of patients and donors after allogeneic stem cell transplantation. This clonotype was detected many times. TCRdb called the RT-PCR reads again in MiXCR, with one record for every CDR3 protein. Among about a million distinct CDR3 sequences listed, more than 15% were seen once. This TCR was recovered from a human donor who was either an allogeneic HSCT recipient or a stem cell or donor lymphocyte infusion donor (not recorded which). It is not recorded whose cells these are; they may come from a transplant donor. Sequencing was carried out using blood, either unsorted or a sorted T cell fraction (not recorded which).

The DNA of the CDR3 is TGTGCCAGCTCACCTGCAGGACTGCTAGCCAAAAACATTCAGTACTTC. Amino acids: CASSPAGLLAKNIQYF. The chain recombines TRBV18 with TRBJ2-4, with a weak D call TRBD2 (5 bases). The CDR3 is 16 amino acids. Deletions cut 3 bases from V and 0 bases from J, with 12 bases between. The germline gives CDR1 KGHSH, CDR2 LQKENI.